This TCR beta chain was sequenced during a study of regulatory T cells in long-lasting Graves disease. Findings and caveats of the study: Newly diagnosed disease favored TRBV20-1 and TRBJ2-1 over persistent disease.

Regarding time point: persistent/refractory GD, antithyroid drugs over 5 years with positive TRAb. RNA extracted from PBMCs served as the sequencing template. From an endocrinology department in Xi'an, China, came the patients. EDTA tubes received around 10 milliliters of drawn peripheral blood. The V gene's germline CDR1 is GTSNPN and CDR2 SVGIG (reference sequence). The CDR3 contains 13 residues. Trimming removed 2 bases from V and 7 bases from J; junction bases left unmatched: 8. The table lists this clonotype with many counts. Its antigen is currently unknown. iRepertoire HTBI primers and Arm-PCR of CDR3 regions built TCR beta libraries. TCRdb processed the multiplex PCR reads anew with MiXCR; each CDR3 protein has one entry. The sample shows 350,000 to 500,000 distinct CDR3 sequences, about 21% of them seen only once.

The source is a female donor with Graves disease. J is TRBJ2-7 and V is TRBV30, with 7 bases identical to TRBD2. Sequenced material: peripheral blood mononuclear cells (PBMCs), taken when the disease was refractory, from a patient treated with antithyroid drugs. The CDR3 sequence is CAWSLAGVHEQYF. CDR3 coding DNA: TGTGCCTGGAGTCTCGCGGGAGTCCATGAGCAGTACTTC. Full variable domain (remainder filled in from reference TRBV30 and TRBJ2-7): SQTIHQWPATLVQPVGSPLSLECTVEGTSNPNLYWYRQAAGRGLQLLFYSVGIGQISSEVPQNLSASRPQDRQFILSSKKLLLSDSGFYLCAWSLAGVHEQYFGPGTRLTVT.